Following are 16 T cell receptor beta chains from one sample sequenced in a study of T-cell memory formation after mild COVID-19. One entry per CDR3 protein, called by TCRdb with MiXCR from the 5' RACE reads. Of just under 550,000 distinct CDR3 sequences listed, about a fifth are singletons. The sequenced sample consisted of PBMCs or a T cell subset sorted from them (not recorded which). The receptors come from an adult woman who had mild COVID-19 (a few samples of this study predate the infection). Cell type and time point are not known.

DNA for the CDR3: TGTGCCAGTAGTACCGCGATGAACACTGAAGCTTTCTTT. Its protein product is CASSTAMNTEAFF. This chain links TRBV19 with TRBJ1-1, with no clear D. V was trimmed by 4 bases and J by 0 bases, leaving 6 bases between them. CDR3 size: 13 residues. Germline V gene lookup returns CDR1 LNHDA and CDR2 SQIVND (reference sequence).

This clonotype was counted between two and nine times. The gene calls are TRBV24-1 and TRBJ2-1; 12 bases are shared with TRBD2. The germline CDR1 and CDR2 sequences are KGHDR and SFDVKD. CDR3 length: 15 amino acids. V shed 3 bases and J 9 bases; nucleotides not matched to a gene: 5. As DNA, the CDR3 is TGTGCCACCAGTGATCTAGCGGGAGGGCCGAGTGAGCAGTTCTTC. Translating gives CATSDLAGGPSEQFF.

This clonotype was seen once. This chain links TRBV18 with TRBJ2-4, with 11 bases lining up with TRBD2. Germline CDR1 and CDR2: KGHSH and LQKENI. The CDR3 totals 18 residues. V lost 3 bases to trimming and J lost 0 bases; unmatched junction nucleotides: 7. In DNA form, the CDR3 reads TGTGCCAGCTCACCGACCTCGACTAGCGGGGTAGCCAAAAACATTCAGTACTTC. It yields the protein CASSPTSTSGVAKNIQYF.

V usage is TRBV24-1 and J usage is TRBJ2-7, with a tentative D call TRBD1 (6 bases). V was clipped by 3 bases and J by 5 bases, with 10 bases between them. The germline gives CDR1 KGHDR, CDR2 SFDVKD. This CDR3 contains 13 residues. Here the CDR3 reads CATSDEYRDEQYF. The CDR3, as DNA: TGTGCCACCAGTGATGAATACAGGGACGAGCAGTACTTC.

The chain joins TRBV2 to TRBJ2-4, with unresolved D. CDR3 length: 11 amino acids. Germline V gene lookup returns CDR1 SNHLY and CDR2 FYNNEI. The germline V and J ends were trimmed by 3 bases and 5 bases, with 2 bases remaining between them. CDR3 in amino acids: CASSEQNIQYF. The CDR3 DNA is TGTGCCAGCAGTGAGCAAAACATTCAGTACTTC.

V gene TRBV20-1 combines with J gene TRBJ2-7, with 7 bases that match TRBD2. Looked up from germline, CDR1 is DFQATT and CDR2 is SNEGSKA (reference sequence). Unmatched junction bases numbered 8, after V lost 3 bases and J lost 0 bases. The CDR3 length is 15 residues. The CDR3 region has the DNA TGCAGTGCTAGTCCCCTGGGAGGGGTCTCCTACGAGCAGTACTTC. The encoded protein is CSASPLGGVSYEQYF.

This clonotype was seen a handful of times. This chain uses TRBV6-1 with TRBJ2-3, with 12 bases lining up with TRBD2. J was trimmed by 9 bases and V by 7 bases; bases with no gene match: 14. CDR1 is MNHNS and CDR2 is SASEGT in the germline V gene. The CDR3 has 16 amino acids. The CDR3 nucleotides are TGTGCCAGCATGGGATCTAGCGGGAGGGCCCAGAGCACGCAGTATTTT. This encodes CASMGSSGRAQSTQYF.

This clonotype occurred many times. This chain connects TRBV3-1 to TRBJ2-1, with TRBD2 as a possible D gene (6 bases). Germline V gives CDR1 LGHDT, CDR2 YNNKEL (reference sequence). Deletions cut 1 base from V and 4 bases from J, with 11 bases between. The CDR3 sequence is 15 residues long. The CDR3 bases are TGTGCCAGCAGCCAAGGCGGGACTCCTTACAATGAGCAGTTCTTC. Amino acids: CASSQGGTPYNEQFF.

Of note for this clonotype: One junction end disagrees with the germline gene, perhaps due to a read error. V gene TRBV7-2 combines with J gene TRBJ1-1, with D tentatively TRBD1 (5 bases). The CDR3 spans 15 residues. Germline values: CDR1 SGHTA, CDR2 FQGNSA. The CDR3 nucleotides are TGTGCAAGCAGAGAACCAGGGAGCCCTAGGACTGAAGCTTTCTTT. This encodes CASREPGSPRTEAFF.

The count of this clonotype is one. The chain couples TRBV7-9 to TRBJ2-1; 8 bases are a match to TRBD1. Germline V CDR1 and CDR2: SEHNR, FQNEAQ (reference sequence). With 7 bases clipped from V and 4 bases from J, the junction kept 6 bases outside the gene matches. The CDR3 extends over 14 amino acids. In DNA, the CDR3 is TGTGCCAGCAATCAGGGGGCCCTTTACAATGAGCAGTTCTTC. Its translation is CASNQGALYNEQFF.

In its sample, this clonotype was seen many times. CDR3 coding DNA: TGTGCCAGCAGCTTAGTGTTCAGGCTAGCTAGTTCCTACGAGCAGTACTTC. It encodes CASSLVFRLASSYEQYF. The V and J genes are TRBV5-5 and TRBJ2-7; D is possibly TRBD2 (5 bases). The CDR3 sequence is 17 residues long. V was pared by 2 bases and J by 1 base, with 19 bases between. The germline CDR1 and CDR2 sequences are SGHKS and YYEKEE (reference sequence).

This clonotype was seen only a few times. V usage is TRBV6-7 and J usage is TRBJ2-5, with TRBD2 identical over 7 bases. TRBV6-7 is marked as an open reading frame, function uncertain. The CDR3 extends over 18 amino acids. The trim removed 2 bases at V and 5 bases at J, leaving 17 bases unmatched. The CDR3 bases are TGTGCCAGCAGTTACCCGATGGACCCCGCGGGAGTGAAGGAGACCCAGTACTTC. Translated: CASSYPMDPAGVKETQYF.

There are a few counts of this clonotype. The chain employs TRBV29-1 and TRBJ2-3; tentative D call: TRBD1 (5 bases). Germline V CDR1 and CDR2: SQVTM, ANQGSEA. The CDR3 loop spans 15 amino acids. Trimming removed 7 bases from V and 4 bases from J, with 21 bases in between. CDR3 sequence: CSAPPVAGLADTQYF. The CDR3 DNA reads TGCAGCGCGCCACCGGTGGCAGGGTTGGCAGATACGCAGTATTTT.

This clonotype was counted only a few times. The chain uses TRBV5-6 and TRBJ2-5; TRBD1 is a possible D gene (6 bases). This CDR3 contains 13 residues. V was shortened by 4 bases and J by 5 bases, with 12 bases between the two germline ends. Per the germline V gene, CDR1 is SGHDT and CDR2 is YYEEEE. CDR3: CASSDWDTETQYF. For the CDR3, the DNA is TGTGCCAGCAGCGATTGGGACACGGAGACCCAGTACTTC.

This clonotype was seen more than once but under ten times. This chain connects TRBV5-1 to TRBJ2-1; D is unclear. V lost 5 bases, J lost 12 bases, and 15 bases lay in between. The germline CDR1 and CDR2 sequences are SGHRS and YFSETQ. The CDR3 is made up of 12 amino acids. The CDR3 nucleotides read TGCGCCAGCAGTAATACTAAGTGGGGGCAGTTCTTC. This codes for CASSNTKWGQFF.

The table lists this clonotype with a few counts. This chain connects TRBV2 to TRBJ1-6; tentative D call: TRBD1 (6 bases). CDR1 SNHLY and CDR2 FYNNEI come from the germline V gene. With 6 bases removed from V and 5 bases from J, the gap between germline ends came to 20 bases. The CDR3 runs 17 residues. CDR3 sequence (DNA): TGTGCCAGCAGCAGGGGACGTGCGGTGGGAGATAATTCACCCCTCCACTTT. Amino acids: CASSRGRAVGDNSPLHF.